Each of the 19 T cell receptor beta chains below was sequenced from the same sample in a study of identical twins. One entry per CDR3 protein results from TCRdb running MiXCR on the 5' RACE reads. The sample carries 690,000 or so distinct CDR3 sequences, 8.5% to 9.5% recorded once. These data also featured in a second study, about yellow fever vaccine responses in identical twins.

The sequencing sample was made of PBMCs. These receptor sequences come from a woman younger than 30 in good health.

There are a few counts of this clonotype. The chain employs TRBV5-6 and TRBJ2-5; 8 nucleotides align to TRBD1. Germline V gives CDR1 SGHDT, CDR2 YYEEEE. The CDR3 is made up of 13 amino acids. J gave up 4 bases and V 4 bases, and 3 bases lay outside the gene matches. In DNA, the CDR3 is TGTGCCAGCAGCACGGACAGGGCAGAGACCCAGTACTTC. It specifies CASSTDRAETQYF. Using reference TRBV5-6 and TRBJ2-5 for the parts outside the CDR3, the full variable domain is DAGVTQSPTHLIKTRGQQVTLRCSPKSGHDTVSWYQQALGQGPQFIFQYYEEEERQRGNFPDRFSGHQFPNYSSELNVNALLLGDSALYLCASSTDRAETQYFGPGTRLLVL.

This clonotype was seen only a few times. CDR3 sequence (DNA): TGTGCCAGCAGCTTAGAATCACAGCACACTGAAGCTTTCTTT. Amino acids: CASSLESQHTEAFF. This chain links TRBV7-9 with TRBJ1-1, with D unclear. Germline V gene lookup returns CDR1 SEHNR and CDR2 FQNEAQ (reference sequence). This CDR3 is 14 amino acids long. Trimming took 1 base from V and 3 from J, leaving 9 bases between them.

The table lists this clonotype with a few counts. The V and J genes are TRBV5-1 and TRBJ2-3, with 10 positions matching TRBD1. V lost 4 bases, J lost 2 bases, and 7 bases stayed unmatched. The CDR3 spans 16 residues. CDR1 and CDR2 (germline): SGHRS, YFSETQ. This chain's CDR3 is CASSPGQGSDTDTQYF. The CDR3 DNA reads TGCGCCAGCAGCCCGGGACAGGGGTCTGACACAGATACGCAGTATTTT.

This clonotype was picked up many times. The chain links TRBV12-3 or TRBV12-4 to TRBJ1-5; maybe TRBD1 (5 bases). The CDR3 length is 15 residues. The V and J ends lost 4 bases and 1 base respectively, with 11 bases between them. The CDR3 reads CASSSARDSNQPQHF. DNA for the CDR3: TGTGCCAGCAGTTCCGCGCGGGACAGCAATCAGCCCCAGCATTTT.

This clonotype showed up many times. CDR3 loop: CASSPGQNTEAFF. CDR3 coding DNA: TGTGCCAGCAGTCCAGGACAGAACACTGAAGCTTTCTTT. The gene calls are TRBV6-1 and TRBJ1-1; D might be TRBD1 (5 bases). The germline gives CDR1 MNHNS, CDR2 SASEGT. Trimming took 5 bases from V and 1 from J, leaving 8 bases between them. The CDR3 contains 13 residues.

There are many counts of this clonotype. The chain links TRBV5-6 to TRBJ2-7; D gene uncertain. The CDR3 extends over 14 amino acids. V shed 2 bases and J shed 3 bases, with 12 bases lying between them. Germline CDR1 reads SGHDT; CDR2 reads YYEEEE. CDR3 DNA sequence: TGTGCCAGCAGCTTACACGTACCGAGCTACGAGCAGTACTTC. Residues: CASSLHVPSYEQYF.

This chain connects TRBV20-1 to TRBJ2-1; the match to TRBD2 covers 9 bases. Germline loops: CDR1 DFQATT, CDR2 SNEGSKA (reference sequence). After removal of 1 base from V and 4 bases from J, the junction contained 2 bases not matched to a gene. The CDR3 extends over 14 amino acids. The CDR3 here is CSARASGVYNEQFF. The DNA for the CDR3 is TGCAGTGCTAGAGCTAGCGGGGTTTACAATGAGCAGTTCTTC.

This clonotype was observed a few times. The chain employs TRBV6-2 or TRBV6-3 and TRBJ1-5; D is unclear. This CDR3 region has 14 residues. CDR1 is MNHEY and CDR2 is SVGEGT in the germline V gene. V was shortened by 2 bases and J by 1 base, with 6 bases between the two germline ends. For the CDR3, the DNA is TGTGCCAGCAGTTACAGGGAGAGCAATCAGCCCCAGCATTTT. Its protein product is CASSYRESNQPQHF.

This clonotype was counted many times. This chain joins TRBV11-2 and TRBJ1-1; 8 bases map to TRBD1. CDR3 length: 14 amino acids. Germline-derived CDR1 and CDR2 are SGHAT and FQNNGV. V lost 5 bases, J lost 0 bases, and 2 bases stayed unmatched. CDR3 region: CASSPTGVNTEAFF. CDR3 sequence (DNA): TGTGCCAGCAGCCCGACAGGGGTGAACACTGAAGCTTTCTTT.

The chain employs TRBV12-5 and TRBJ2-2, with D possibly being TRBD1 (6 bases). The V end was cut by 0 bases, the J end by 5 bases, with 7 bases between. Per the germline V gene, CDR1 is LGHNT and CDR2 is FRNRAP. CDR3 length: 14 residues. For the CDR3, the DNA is TGTGCTAGTGGTTTGGTAGGGGGAACCGGGGAGCTGTTTTTT. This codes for CASGLVGGTGELFF.

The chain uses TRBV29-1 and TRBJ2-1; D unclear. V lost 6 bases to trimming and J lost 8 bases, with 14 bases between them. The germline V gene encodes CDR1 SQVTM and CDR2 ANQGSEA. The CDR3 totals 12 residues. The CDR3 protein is CSVLWALDEQFF. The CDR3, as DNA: TGCAGCGTCCTCTGGGCCCTCGATGAGCAGTTCTTC.

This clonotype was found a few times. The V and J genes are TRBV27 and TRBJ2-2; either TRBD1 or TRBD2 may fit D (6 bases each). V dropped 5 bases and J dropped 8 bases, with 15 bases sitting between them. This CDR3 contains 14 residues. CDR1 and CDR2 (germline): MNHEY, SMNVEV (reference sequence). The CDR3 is CASSTSGGDGELFF. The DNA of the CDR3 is TGTGCCAGCAGTACTTCCGGGGGCGATGGGGAGCTGTTTTTT.

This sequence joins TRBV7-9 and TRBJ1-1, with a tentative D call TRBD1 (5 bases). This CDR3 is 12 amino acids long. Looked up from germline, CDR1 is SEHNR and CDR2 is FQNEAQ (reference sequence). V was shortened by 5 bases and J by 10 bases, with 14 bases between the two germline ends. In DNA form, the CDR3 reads TGTGCCAGCAGCACAGACGGGGCTCGAGCTTTCTTT. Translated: CASSTDGARAFF. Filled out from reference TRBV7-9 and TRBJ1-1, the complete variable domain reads DTGVSQNPRHKITKRGQNVTFRCDPISEHNRLYWYRQTLGQGPEFLTYFQNEAQLEKSRLLSDRFSAERPKGSFSTLEIQRTEQGDSAMYLCASSTDGARAFFGQGTRLTVV.

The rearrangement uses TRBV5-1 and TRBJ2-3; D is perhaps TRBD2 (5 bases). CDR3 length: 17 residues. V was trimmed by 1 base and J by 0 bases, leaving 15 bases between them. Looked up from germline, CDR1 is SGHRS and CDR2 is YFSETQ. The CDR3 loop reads CASSLTPAETSTDTQYF. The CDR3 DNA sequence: TGCGCCAGCAGCTTGACCCCAGCGGAGACAAGCACAGATACGCAGTATTTT. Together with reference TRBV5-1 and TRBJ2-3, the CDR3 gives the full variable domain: KAGVTQTPRYLIKTRGQQVTLSCSPISGHRSVSWYQQTPGQGLQFLFEYFSETQRNKGNFPGRFSGRQFSNSRSEMNVSTLELGDSALYLCASSLTPAETSTDTQYFGPGTRLTVL.

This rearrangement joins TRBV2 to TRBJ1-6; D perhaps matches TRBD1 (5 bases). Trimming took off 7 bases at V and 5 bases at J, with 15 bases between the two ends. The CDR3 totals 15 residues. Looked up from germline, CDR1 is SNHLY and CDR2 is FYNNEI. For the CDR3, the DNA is TGTGCCAGCATTTCCCAGGGCCTCAATAATTCACCCCTCCACTTT. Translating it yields CASISQGLNNSPLHF.

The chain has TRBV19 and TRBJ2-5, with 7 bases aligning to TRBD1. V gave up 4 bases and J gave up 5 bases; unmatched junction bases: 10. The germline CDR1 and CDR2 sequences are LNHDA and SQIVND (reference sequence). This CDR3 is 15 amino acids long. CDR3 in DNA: TGTGCCAGTAGTAGATACCCGACAGGGCAGGAGACCCAGTACTTC. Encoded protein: CASSRYPTGQETQYF.

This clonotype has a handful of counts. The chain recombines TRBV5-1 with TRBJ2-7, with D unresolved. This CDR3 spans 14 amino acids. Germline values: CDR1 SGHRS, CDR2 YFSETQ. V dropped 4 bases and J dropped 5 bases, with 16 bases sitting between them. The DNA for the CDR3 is TGCGCCAGCAGCAACTACTGGCCCGGCGACGAGCAGTACTTC. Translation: CASSNYWPGDEQYF.

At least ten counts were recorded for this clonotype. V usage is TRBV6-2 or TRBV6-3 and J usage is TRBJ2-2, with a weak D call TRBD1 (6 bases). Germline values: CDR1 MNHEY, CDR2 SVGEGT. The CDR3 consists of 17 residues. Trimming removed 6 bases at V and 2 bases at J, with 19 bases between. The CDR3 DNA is TGTGCCAGCAGACTGAAAACCGGGACAACAAACACCGGGGAGCTGTTTTTT. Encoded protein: CASRLKTGTTNTGELFF.

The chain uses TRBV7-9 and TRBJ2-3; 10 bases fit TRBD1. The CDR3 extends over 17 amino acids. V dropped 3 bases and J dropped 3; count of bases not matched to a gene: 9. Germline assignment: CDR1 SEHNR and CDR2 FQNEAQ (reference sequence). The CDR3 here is CASSFLPGTGVTDTQYF. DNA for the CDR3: TGTGCCAGCAGCTTCTTACCCGGGACAGGGGTGACAGATACGCAGTATTTT.